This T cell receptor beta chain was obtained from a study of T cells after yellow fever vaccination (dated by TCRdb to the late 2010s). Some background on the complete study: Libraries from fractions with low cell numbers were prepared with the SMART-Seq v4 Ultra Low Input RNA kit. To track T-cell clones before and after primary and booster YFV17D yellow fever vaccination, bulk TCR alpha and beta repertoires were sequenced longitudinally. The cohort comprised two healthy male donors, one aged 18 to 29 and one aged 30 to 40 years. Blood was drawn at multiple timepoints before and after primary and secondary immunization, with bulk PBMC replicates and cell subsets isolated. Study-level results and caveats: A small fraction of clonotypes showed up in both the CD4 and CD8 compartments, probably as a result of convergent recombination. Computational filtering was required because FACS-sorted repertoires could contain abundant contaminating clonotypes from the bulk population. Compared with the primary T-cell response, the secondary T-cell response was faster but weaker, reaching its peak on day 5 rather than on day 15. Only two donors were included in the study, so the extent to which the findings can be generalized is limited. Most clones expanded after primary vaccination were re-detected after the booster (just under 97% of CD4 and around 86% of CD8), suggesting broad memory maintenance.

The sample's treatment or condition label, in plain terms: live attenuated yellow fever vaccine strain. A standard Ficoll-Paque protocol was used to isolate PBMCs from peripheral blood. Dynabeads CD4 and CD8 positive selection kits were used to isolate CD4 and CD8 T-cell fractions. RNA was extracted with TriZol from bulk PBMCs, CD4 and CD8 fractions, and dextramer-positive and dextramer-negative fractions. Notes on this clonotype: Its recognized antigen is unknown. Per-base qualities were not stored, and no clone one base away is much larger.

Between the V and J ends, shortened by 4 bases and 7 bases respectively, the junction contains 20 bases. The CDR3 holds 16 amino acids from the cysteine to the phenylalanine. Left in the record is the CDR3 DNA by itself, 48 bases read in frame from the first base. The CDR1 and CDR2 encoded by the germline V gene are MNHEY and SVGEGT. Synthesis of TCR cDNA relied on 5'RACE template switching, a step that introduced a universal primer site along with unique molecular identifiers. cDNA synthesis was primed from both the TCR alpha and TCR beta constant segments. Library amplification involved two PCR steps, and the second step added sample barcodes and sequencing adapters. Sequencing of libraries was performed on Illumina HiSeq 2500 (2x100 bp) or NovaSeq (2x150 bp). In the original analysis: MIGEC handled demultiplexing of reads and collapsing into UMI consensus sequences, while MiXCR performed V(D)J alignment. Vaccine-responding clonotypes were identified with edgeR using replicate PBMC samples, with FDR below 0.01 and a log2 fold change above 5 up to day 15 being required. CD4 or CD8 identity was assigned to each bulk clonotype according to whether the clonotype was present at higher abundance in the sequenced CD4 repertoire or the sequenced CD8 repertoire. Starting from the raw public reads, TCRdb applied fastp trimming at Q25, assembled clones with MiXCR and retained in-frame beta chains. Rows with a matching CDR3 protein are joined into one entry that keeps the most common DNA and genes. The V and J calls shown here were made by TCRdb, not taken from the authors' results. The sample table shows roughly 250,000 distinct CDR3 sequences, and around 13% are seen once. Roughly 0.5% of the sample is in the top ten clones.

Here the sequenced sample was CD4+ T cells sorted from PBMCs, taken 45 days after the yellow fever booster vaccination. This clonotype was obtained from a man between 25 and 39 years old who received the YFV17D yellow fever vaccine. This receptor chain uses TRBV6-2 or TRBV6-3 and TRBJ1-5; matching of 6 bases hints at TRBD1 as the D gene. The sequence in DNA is TGTGCCAGCAGTTTCCCATCCCAGGGGTTTCGGCAGCCCCAGCATTTT. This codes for CASSFPSQGFRQPQHF.